Listed below are T cell receptor beta chains from one sample, sequenced in a study of siplizumab effects on memory and regulatory T cells. The repertoire was sequenced with immunoSEQ multiplex PCR; TCRdb's copy has only in-frame clones and lacks some. The profile shows about 52,000 clones, about 97% of them singletons. The sample consisted of naive CD4+ T cells sorted from blood. These TCRs come from a human donor in good health. The CDR3 runs from the conserved cysteine through the conserved F or W. D genes are given only for firm matches. Only part of the rows carry a size: once, few, many, or a class if the clone is expanded.

>TRBJ2-1|TRBV19|-|TRBD2
CASSNSGTSYNEQFF
TGTGCCAGTAGCAACTCCGGGACTAGTTACAATGAGCAGTTCTTC
>TRBJ2-5|TRBV7-6|-|TRBD2
CASSVRLAETQYF
TGTGCCAGCAGCGTCAGACTAGCGGAGACCCAGTACTTC
>TRBJ2-7|TRBV6-5|-|-
CASSYSEVARGEQYF
TGTGCCAGCAGTTACTCTGAAGTAGCCCGAGGCGAGCAGTACTTC
>TRBJ1-1|TRBV7-3|-|-
CASSRSREEGTEAFF
TGTGCCAGCAGCCGCAGCCGGGAAGAAGGGACTGAAGCTTTCTTT
>TRBJ2-1|TRBV28|-|TRBD2
CASIGTSGSNEQFF
TGTGCCAGCATTGGGACTAGCGGGAGTAATGAGCAGTTCTTC
>TRBJ1-1|TRBV7-9|-|-
CASSLGNRPEAFF
TGTGCCAGCAGCTTAGGGAACCGACCCGAAGCTTTCTTT
>TRBJ1-4|TRBV6-6|-|-
CASSRQNEKLFF
TGTGCCAGCAGTCGACAGAATGAAAAACTGTTTTTT
>TRBJ2-1|TRBV15|-|TRBD1
CATSRTGTGGHNEQFF
TGTGCCACCAGCAGAACCGGGACAGGGGGACACAATGAGCAGTTCTTC
>TRBJ2-2|TRBV27|-|-
CASSFFEPGELFF
TGTGCCAGCAGTTTCTTTGAGCCCGGGGAGCTGTTTTTT
>TRBJ2-5|TRBV9|-|TRBD2
CASSEESGRAQETQYF
TGTGCCAGCAGCGAGGAGAGCGGGAGGGCCCAAGAGACCCAGTACTTC
>TRBJ2-1|TRBV28|-|TRBD1
CASSSRTGKAYNEQFF
TGTGCCAGCAGTTCCCGGACAGGGAAGGCCTACAATGAGCAGTTCTTC
>TRBJ2-7|TRBV5-1|once|TRBD2
CASSFGRTSGRGAYEQYF
TGCGCCAGCAGCTTCGGGAGGACTAGCGGGAGGGGGGCCTACGAGCAGTACTTC
>TRBJ2-7|TRBV29-1|once|-
CSVVGVGVEQYF
TGCAGCGTTGTAGGGGTAGGCGTCGAGCAGTACTTC
>TRBJ2-2|TRBV14|-|-
CASSWVTTGELFF
TGTGCCAGCAGCTGGGTGACGACCGGGGAGCTGTTTTTT
>TRBJ1-4|TRBV10-1|-|TRBD1
CASSRRQGPNEKLFF
TGCGCCAGCAGTAGACGACAGGGACCTAATGAAAAACTGTTTTTT
>TRBJ2-7|TRBV27|-|-
CASKPSLGGRSYEQYF
TGTGCCAGCAAGCCATCGTTGGGCGGACGCTCCTACGAGCAGTACTTC
>TRBJ2-6|TRBV5-6|-|-
CASAGANVLTF
TGTGCCAGCGCTGGGGCCAACGTCCTGACTTTC
>TRBJ2-7|TRBV6-5|-|TRBD2
CASTKYSGSLYEQYF
TGTGCCAGCACTAAATATAGCGGGAGCTTATACGAGCAGTACTTC
>TRBJ2-1|TRBV12-5|-|-
CASGLNRVTGNEQFF
TGTGCTAGTGGACTTAACAGGGTCACGGGTAATGAGCAGTTCTTC
>TRBJ2-1|TRBV7-7|-|-
CASSSGLSSYNEQFF
TGTGCTAGCAGCTCGGGACTCAGCTCCTACAATGAGCAGTTCTTC
>TRBJ2-5|TRBV30|-|-
CAWSVRWAETQYF
TGTGCCTGGAGTGTGAGGTGGGCAGAGACCCAGTACTTC
>TRBJ1-4|TRBV6-6|-|-
CASSLTIRAANEKLFF
TGTGCCAGCAGTCTTACCATCAGGGCAGCTAATGAAAAACTGTTTTTT
>TRBJ2-1|TRBV4-2|once|-
CASSQDAEGYNEQFF
TGTGCCAGCAGCCAAGATGCGGAGGGATACAATGAGCAGTTCTTC
>TRBJ2-5|TRBV30|-|-
CAWSTHLQTQYF
TGTGCCTGGAGTACACACCTGCAGACCCAGTACTTC
>TRBJ1-2|TRBV10-1|-|TRBD1
CASSQDRLLGYTF
TGCGCCAGTTCTCAGGACAGGCTCCTTGGCTACACCTTC
>TRBJ2-7|TRBV7-9|-|-
CASSLAPGEQYF
TGTGCCAGCAGCTTAGCCCCGGGAGAGCAGTACTTC
>TRBJ2-7|TRBV4-1|-|-
CASSQPTRGSTYEQYF
TGCGCCAGCAGCCAACCTACACGGGGCAGCACCTACGAGCAGTACTTC
>TRBJ1-1|TRBV4-1|-|-
CASSQFGIGAKNTEAFF
TGCGCCAGCAGCCAATTTGGCATAGGGGCGAAGAACACTGAAGCTTTCTTT
>TRBJ2-1|TRBV5-4|-|TRBD1
CASSTWTGGLNEQFF
TGTGCCAGCAGCACCTGGACAGGGGGACTCAATGAGCAGTTCTTC
>TRBJ2-6|TRBV19|-|-
CASSTRGAGANVLTF
TGTGCCAGTAGTACTAGGGGGGCTGGGGCCAACGTCCTGACTTTC
>TRBJ1-5|TRBV18|-|-
CASSPREVRNQPQHF
TGTGCCAGCTCGCCGAGGGAAGTCCGCAATCAGCCCCAGCATTTT
>TRBJ1-1|TRBV7-2|-|-
CASSSFKGAAEAFF
TGTGCCAGCAGCTCCTTTAAGGGTGCCGCTGAAGCTTTCTTT
>TRBJ2-5|TRBV9|once|-
CASSFDPRKTQYF
TGTGCCAGCAGCTTCGACCCGAGAAAGACCCAGTACTTC
>TRBJ2-1|TRBV18|-|-
CASSPLASSYNEQFF
TGTGCCAGCTCACCATTAGCGAGCTCCTACAATGAGCAGTTCTTC
>TRBJ1-5|TRBV28|few|-
CASSPGYQPQHF
TGTGCCAGCAGTCCAGGGTATCAGCCCCAGCATTTT
>TRBJ1-2|TRBV28|once|-
CASSLDRGGGYTF
TGTGCCAGCAGTTTAGATCGGGGAGGTGGCTACACCTTC
>TRBJ1-3|TRBV6-1|-|TRBD1
CATGTGGAIYF
TGTGCCACGGGGACAGGGGGGGCCATATATTTT
>TRBJ1-1|TRBV18|-|-
CASSPPFGLMNTEAFF
TGTGCCAGCTCACCACCGTTCGGGCTGATGAACACTGAAGCTTTCTTT
>TRBJ2-7|TRBV9|-|-
CASSLADRGQIYEQYF
TGTGCCAGCAGCCTCGCCGACCGGGGGCAGATCTACGAGCAGTACTTC
>TRBJ1-3|TRBV7-7|-|TRBD1
CASSPDRGNTIYF
TGTGCTAGCAGCCCGGACAGGGGGAACACCATATATTTT